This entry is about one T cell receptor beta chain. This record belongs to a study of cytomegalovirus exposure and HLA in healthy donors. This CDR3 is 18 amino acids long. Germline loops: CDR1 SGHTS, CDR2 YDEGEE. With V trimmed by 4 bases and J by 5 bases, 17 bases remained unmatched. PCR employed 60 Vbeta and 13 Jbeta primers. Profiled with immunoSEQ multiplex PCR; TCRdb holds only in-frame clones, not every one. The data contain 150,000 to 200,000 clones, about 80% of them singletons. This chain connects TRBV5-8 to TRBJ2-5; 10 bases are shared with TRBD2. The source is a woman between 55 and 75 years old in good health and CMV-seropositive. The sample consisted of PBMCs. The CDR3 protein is CASSGRPLAGVFSETQYF. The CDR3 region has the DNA TGTGCCAGCAGCGGTAGGCCTCTAGCGGGGGTTTTTTCGGAGACCCAGTACTTC.